This note documents a single TCR beta chain sequence. Its target is unknown. The data originate from a study of T-cell memory formation after mild COVID-19. Regarding the study as a whole: Mostly located in CM and EM were contracting CD4+ clones, with contracting CD8+ clones located in EMRA. A second wave expanding day 15 to 37 was CD4+-biased; contracting clones were balanced. The second-wave clones peaking on day 37 were not confirmed as SARS-CoV-2-specific.

The CDR3 is made up of 12 amino acids. Per germline, CDR1 SGHAT and CDR2 FQNNGV. Trimming left V 1 base short and J 13 bases short, with 8 bases between. 5'RACE with constant-segment primers built TCRalpha and TCRbeta cDNA libraries with UMIs. TCRdb processed the 5' RACE reads anew with MiXCR; each CDR3 protein has one entry. The data hold fewer than 650,000 distinct CDR3 sequences, with less than 25% observed a single time. The origin of this receptor is an adult woman who had mild COVID-19 (a few samples of this study predate the infection). Cell type and time point are not known. V gene TRBV11-2 combines with J gene TRBJ1-6; D might be TRBD1 (5 bases). Sequenced: PBMCs or a T cell subset sorted from them (not recorded which). This CDR3 reads CASSLVGTPLHF. The CDR3 DNA follows: TGTGCCAGCAGCTTAGTAGGGACTCCCCTCCACTTT. The variable domain in full, completed from reference TRBV11-2 and TRBJ1-6, reads EAGVAQSPRYKIIEKRQSVAFWCNPISGHATLYWYQQILGQGPKLLIQFQNNGVVDDSQLPKDRFSAERLKGVDSTLKIQPAKLEDSAVYLCASSLVGTPLHFGNGTRLTVT.